This passage covers 17 T cell receptor delta chains from one sample sequenced in a study of γδ T cells in repeated Plasmodium falciparum infection (dated by TCRdb to about 2021). Library creation used multiplex PCR. Reads for this sample came from an Illumina MiSeq. The public reads were reprocessed by TCRdb using CATT, and rows of matching DNA were later combined. The table for this sample lists tens of thousands of delta-chain clones; 0.75% to 1% of them were counted only once. The ten largest clones capture 9.5% to 10% of the sample. For bulk TCR repertoire analysis, Vgamma9/Vdelta2+ and Vdelta2-negative gammadelta T cell populations were flow-sorted out of peripheral blood mononuclear cells. The sequenced sample was gamma-delta T cells from blood. These receptors all stem from a pool of human donors (malaria-infected and uninfected, not separated).

This clone was seen many times. The chain employs TRDV1 and TRDJ1; possibly TRDD3 for D (5 bases). V lost 1 base and J lost 0, with 27 bases in between. Looked up from germline, CDR1 is TSWWSYY and CDR2 is QGS. CDR3 size: 21 residues. Written as DNA, the CDR3 is TGTGCTCTTGGGGAACGATGGGATTTCCGCAGGTTAACTGTTTACACCGATAAACTCATCTTT. As protein: CALGERWDFRRLTVYTDKLIF.

There are a few counts of this clone. The protein given by TCRdb reflects a much larger clone and differs at residue 10 from this DNA's translation, likely from a read error; the protein shown is the DNA's translation. This chain joins TRDV2 and TRDJ1; weak D call: TRDD2 (6 bases). The V gene's germline CDR1 is GEAIGNYY and CDR2 EKD. The germline V and J ends were trimmed by 1 base and 0 bases, with 23 bases remaining between them. The CDR3 sequence is 19 residues long. Here the CDR3 DNA reads TGTGCCTGTGACACGGGATCCTACACTGTGCTACTTTACACCGATAAACTCATCTTT. Amino acids: CACDTGSYTVLLYTDKLIF.

The rearrangement uses TRDV1 and TRDJ1; either TRDD2 or TRDD3 may fit D (6 bases each). Germline matching of the DNA provided the J gene here, since TCRdb leaves it blank. CDR3 length equals 17 residues. V lost 0 bases and J 2 bases, leaving 16 bases between the germline ends. Germline V gene sequence: CDR1 TSWWSYY, CDR2 QGS. The CDR3 bases are TGTGCTCTTGGGGAACTAATCCTACGTCTGGGGACCGATAAACTCATCTTT. This encodes CALGELILRLGTDKLIF.

This clone has a handful of counts. TCRdb pairs this DNA with a much larger clone's protein that differs at residue 9, likely a read error; the protein shown was translated from the DNA. V usage is TRDV2 and J usage is TRDJ1, with a weak D call TRDD3 (6 bases). Here the J gene came from matching the DNA to germline, since TCRdb omits it. V lost 2 bases, J lost 0 bases, and 12 bases lay in between. The germline gives CDR1 GEAIGNYY, CDR2 EKD. The CDR3 is made up of 15 amino acids. CDR3 in amino acids: CACDSLGGHTDKLIF. CDR3 sequence (DNA): TGTGCCTGTGACAGCTTGGGGGGCCACACCGATAAACTCATCTTT.

Notes on this clone: The TCRdb record carries a much larger clone's protein, which differs from this DNA's translation at residue 11; a read error is the likely cause, and the protein listed here is the DNA translation. This chain uses TRDV1 with TRDJ1; D ambiguous. TCRdb offers no J gene call, so here the DNA was matched to germline to obtain one. Trimming stripped 0 bases from V and 0 bases from J, with 20 bases between. Germline CDR1 and CDR2: TSWWSYY and QGS. This CDR3 has 19 amino acids. The CDR3 bases are TGTGCTCTTGGGGAACTAAAGGTGACTACTATTCGGTACACCGATAAACTCATCTTT. It is translated as CALGELKVTTIRYTDKLIF.

As concerns this clone: The protein that TCRdb holds for this DNA derives from a much larger clone and differs from the translated DNA at residue 6, which likely indicates a read error; the protein shown here is translated from the DNA. This rearrangement joins TRDV2 to TRDJ1; 8 bases match TRDD2. Germline matching of the DNA provided the J gene here, since TCRdb leaves it blank. Germline CDR1 GEAIGNYY, CDR2 EKD. After removal of 3 bases from V and 0 bases from J, the junction contained 17 bases not matched to a gene. CDR3 size: 19 residues. In DNA form, the CDR3 reads TGTGCCTGTGACCCGTGCTTCCTACACGGGGTTCCGTACACCGATAAACTCATCTTT. It specifies CACDPCFLHGVPYTDKLIF.

The table lists this clone with many counts. This is likely an artifact of a read error, given a far larger clone one base away. Other nucleotide sequences in the sample specify the same CDR3. The V call is TRDV1, the J call TRDJ1; D tentatively reads TRDD2 or TRDD3 (8 bases each). The J gene, not given by TCRdb, was assigned here from a germline match of the nucleotide sequence. Germline V gives CDR1 TSWWSYY, CDR2 QGS. This CDR3 is built from 25 residues. The CDR3 protein is CALGEAPPPASYPYWGLEYTDKLIF. CDR3 DNA: TGTGCCCTTGGGGAAGCGCCACCCCCGGCTTCCTACCCTTACTGGGGGCTGGAGTACACCGATAAACTCATCTTT.

A note on this clone: TCRdb's protein for this DNA is that of a much larger clone and differs from the translation at residue 17, likely a read error; the protein shown is the DNA translation. This chain joins TRDV1 and TRDJ1, with 9 bases lining up with TRDD3. TCRdb supplies no J gene; here it was assigned by aligning the nucleotide sequence to germline. The CDR3 contains 20 residues. Per the germline V gene, CDR1 is TSWWSYY and CDR2 is QGS. CDR3 sequence reads: CALGERLAALGDKYTDELIF. The CDR3 DNA follows: TGTGCTCTTGGGGAACGGTTGGCTGCACTGGGGGACAAGTACACCGATGAACTCATCTTT.

This clone was seen more than once but under ten times. The protein TCRdb gives is from a much larger clone and does not agree with this DNA's translation at residue 11, likely a read error; the protein shown here comes from the DNA. There is no J gene call, but TRDV2 is given as the V gene; the table's D call, TRDD3, has no DNA check behind it. Germline V lookup: CDR1 GEAIGNYY, CDR2 EKD. The CDR3 is 13 amino acids. The DNA of the CDR3 is TGTGCCTGTGACTCGGTACTGGGCGATAAATTCATCTTT. It encodes CACDSVLGDKFIF.

To note about this clone: Since a far larger clone is one base different, this is likely a read error. This same CDR3 is encoded by further DNA sequences in the sample. This sequence joins TRDV2 and TRDJ1; 10 bases map to TRDD3. TCRdb is silent on the J gene; assignment here came from matching the DNA to germline. CDR1 and CDR2 (germline): GEAIGNYY, EKD. This CDR3 comprises 13 residues. The CDR3 DNA reads as TGTGCTTGTGTACTGGGGGATACCGATAAACTCATCTTT. Protein sequence: CACVLGDTDKLIF.

This clone was found a few times. The protein that TCRdb holds for this DNA derives from a much larger clone and differs from the translated DNA at residue 18, which likely indicates a read error; the protein shown here is translated from the DNA. The J segment was not called; the V segment is TRDV2; the table's D call of TRDD3 was not tested on the DNA. The CDR3 runs to 20 residues. Germline-derived CDR1 and CDR2 are GEAIGNYY and EKD. CDR3 sequence (DNA): TGTGCCTGTGACAGTCTGAGGGGGACCCTCAGCTCCTGGGACACCCGACAGGTGTTTTTC. Translating gives CACDSLRGTLSSWDTRQVFF.

About this clone: TCRdb's listed protein matches a much larger clone and diverges from this DNA's translation at residue 16, likely through a read error; the protein shown comes from the DNA. The chain links TRDV1 to TRDJ1; TRDD3 agrees at 9 bases. TCRdb supplies no J gene; here it was assigned by aligning the nucleotide sequence to germline. Germline V CDR1 and CDR2: TSWWSYY, QGS. V shed 0 bases, J shed 2 bases, and the junction held 31 bases outside the gene matches. CDR3 length: 25 residues. CDR3 residues: CALGELVGMYRHAPVPGDTTDKLIF. The DNA for the CDR3 is TGTGCTCTTGGGGAACTAGTAGGGATGTACCGACACGCCCCAGTACCGGGGGATACTACCGATAAACTCATCTTT.

Details on this clone: TCRdb's protein, taken from a much larger clone, differs from this DNA's translation at residue 6, likely owing to a read error; the protein displayed comes from the DNA. J is TRDJ1 and V is TRDV1; D not certain. TCRdb does not report a J gene; here it was assigned by matching the DNA to germline references. The V gene lost 1 base and the J gene lost 2 bases, with 14 bases spanning the gap. Germline lookup yields CDR1 TSWWSYY and CDR2 QGS. The CDR3 has 16 amino acids. Here the CDR3 reads CALGEPFSHTTDKLIF. The CDR3 region has the DNA TGTGCTCTTGGGGAACCCTTTAGCCACACGACCGATAAACTCATCTTT.

To note about this clone: The protein TCRdb lists belongs to a much larger clone and differs from this DNA's translation at residue 9, which points to a read error; the protein shown is made from the DNA. The V call is TRDV2, the J call TRDJ1, with 9 bases aligning to TRDD3. The J gene, not given by TCRdb, was assigned here from a germline match of the nucleotide sequence. V shed 2 bases, J shed 0 bases, and the junction held 12 bases outside the gene matches. This CDR3 is 18 amino acids long. Germline loops: CDR1 GEAIGNYY, CDR2 EKD. CDR3 amino acids: CACDKLGDNALYTDKLIF. DNA for the CDR3: TGTGCCTGTGACAAACTGGGGGACAACGCTTTGTACACCGATAAACTCATCTTT.

This clone came up many times. V and J are TRDV1 and TRDJ1; 7 bases agree with TRDD3. J gave up 1 base and V 4 bases, and 12 bases lay outside the gene matches. Germline values: CDR1 TSWWSYY, CDR2 QGS. The CDR3 spans 17 residues. This chain's CDR3 is CALGAPRGGYGTDKLIF. The CDR3, as DNA: TGTGCTCTTGGGGCTCCTCGCGGAGGATACGGCACCGATAAACTCATCTTT.

This clone came up a few times. The protein recorded in TCRdb matches a much larger clone and deviates from this DNA's translation at residue 11, suggesting a read error; the protein here is obtained by translating the DNA. The V call is TRDV1, the J call TRDJ1; 11 bases align to TRDD3. The J gene was not available in TCRdb and was assigned here by matching the DNA to germline segments. The CDR3 spans 19 residues. Germline CDR1 is TSWWSYY and CDR2 is QGS. With V trimmed by 1 base and J by 9 bases, 19 bases remained unmatched. CDR3 amino acids: CALGEPYFPPAGGYRELIF. The CDR3 DNA sequence: TGTGCTCTTGGGGAACCGTATTTCCCCCCAGCTGGGGGATACCGAGAACTCATCTTT.

This clone was counted between two and nine times. The chain employs TRDV1 and TRDJ1; the match to TRDD3 covers 13 bases. CDR3 size: 27 residues. V was clipped by 0 bases and J by 5 bases; unmatched bases: 36. Germline assignment: CDR1 TSWWSYY and CDR2 QGS. The CDR3 sequence is CALGELERPSYATGGYVGMSSTDKLIF. DNA for the CDR3: TGTGCTCTTGGGGAACTAGAAAGGCCTTCCTACGCTACTGGGGGATACGTGGGTATGTCGTCCACAGATAAACTCATCTTT.